This T cell receptor (beta chain) was found in a study of CD8+CD57+ T cells in acquired aplastic anemia. Study-wide background: Sorted CD4+ plus CD8+ cells gave DNA averaging around 3.2 ug.

Genomic DNA templated the TCR beta VDJ and CDR3 profiling. TCRdb passed the reads through MiXCR, listing each CDR3 protein once. The sample comprises about 220,000 distinct CDR3 sequences, roughly 35% of which are singletons, and 1.1% rests with the top ten. V was trimmed by 2 bases and J by 6 bases, leaving 16 bases between them. Germline loops: CDR1 SGHDT, CDR2 YYEEEE. This CDR3 region has 15 residues. Study results and limitations: Overlapping CD8+ CDR3 repertoires of patients and controls contained roughly 29 shared sequences.

Of note for this clonotype: As yet, its antigen is unknown.

The specimen sequenced was sorted CD4+, CD8+, or CD8+CD57+ T cells (not recorded which) from PBMCs. The rearrangement links TRBV5-6 to TRBJ2-3; the D is unclear. This TCR derives from a human donor in good health, serving as a control. The DNA of the CDR3 is TGTGCCAGCAGCTTAGGCCCCCGTACTACGGATACGCAGTATTTT. Its protein product is CASSLGPRTTDTQYF.